Below, one TCR beta chain is given with its context. This entry is derived from a study of patients and donors after allogeneic stem cell transplantation. TCRdb re-called the RT-PCR reads through MiXCR, storing one row per CDR3 protein. The sample holds fewer than 500,000 distinct CDR3 sequences, more than 15% seen once. V was clipped by 3 bases and J by 1 base, with 15 bases between them. The length of the CDR3 is 16 residues. Looked up from germline, CDR1 is SGHVS and CDR2 is FNYEAQ. The clonotype comes from a human donor who was either an allogeneic HSCT recipient or a stem cell or donor lymphocyte infusion donor (not recorded which). It is not recorded whose cells these are; they may come from a transplant donor. The chain combines TRBV7-6 with TRBJ1-1, with a weak D call TRBD1 (6 bases). The source material was blood, either unsorted or a sorted T cell fraction (not recorded which). CDR3 nucleotide sequence: TGTGCCAGCAGCTTGGCTATAGGACAGACGAACACTGAAGCTTTCTTT. Protein: CASSLAIGQTNTEAFF.